This TCR beta chain was identified during a study of T cell repertoires in cytomegalovirus infection. About the study: Matching HLA type and CMV infection were both indicated by public TCR beta signatures. Study findings and constraints: The study identified carriers of CMV plus the relevant HLA from cumulative public TCR beta family frequency.

The germline V gene encodes CDR1 SGHTA and CDR2 FQGNSA. The CDR3 consists of 15 residues. The V end lost 5 bases, the J end lost 5 bases, and 18 bases lay between the germline ends. TCRdb recomputed calls from the reads with MiXCR, one row per CDR3 protein. This table holds roughly 760,000 distinct CDR3 sequences, 35% to 40% found once. This clonotype was found many times. Its antigen remains unknown. V gene TRBV7-2 combines with J gene TRBJ1-2; perhaps TRBD1 as D (5 bases). This receptor was identified in a human donor in good health (CMV status not recorded). Some clones in this sample may be carry-over from other donors' samples. The sequenced material came from PBMCs. The chain's CDR3 is CASSLGRGSRYGYTF. In DNA, the CDR3 is TGTGCCAGCAGCCTGGGGAGGGGCTCCCGGTATGGCTACACCTTC.